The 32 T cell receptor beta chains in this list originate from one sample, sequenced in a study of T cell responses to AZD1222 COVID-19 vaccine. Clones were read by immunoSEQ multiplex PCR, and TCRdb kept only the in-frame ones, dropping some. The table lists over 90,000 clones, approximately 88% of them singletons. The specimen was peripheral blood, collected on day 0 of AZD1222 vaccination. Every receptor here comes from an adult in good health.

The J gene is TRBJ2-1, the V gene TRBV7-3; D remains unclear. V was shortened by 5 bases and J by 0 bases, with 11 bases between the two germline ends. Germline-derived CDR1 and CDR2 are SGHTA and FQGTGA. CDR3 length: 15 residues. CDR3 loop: CASSPYFSSYNEQFF. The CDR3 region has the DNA TGTGCCAGCAGCCCCTATTTTAGCTCCTACAATGAGCAGTTCTTC.

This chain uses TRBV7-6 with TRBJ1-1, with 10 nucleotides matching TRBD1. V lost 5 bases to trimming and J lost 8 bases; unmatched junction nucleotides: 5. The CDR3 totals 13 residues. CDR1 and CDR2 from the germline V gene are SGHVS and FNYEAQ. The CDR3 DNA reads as TGTGCCAGCAGCAAACGGGACAGGGGCGAAGCTTTCTTT. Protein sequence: CASSKRDRGEAFF.

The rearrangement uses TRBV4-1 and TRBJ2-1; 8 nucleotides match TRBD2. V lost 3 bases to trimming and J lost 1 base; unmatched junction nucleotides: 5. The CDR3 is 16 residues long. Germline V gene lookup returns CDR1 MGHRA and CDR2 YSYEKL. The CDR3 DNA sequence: TGCGCCAGCAGCCAGGGCGGGGGGCGTTCCTACAATGAGCAGTTCTTC. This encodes CASSQGGGRSYNEQFF.

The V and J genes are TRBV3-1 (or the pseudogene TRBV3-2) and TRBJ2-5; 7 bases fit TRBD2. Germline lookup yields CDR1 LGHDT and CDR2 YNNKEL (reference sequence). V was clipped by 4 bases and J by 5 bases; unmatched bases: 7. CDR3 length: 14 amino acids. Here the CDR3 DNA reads TGTGCCAGCAGCCTCCGTAGCGGGCAGGAGACCCAGTACTTC. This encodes CASSLRSGQETQYF.

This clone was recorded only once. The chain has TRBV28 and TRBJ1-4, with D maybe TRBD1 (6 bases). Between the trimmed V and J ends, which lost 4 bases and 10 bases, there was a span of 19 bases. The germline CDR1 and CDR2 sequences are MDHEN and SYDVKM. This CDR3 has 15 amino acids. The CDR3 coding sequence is TGTGCCAGCAGTTCCGGGGCAGGGGCTGGCGGAAAACTGTTTTTT. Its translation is CASSSGAGAGGKLFF. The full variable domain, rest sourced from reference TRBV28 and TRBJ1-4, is DVKVTQSSRYLVKRTGEKVFLECVQDMDHENMFWYRQDPGLGLRLIYFSYDVKMKEKGDIPEGYSVSREKKERFSLILESASTNQTSMYLCASSSGAGAGGKLFFGSGTQLSVL.

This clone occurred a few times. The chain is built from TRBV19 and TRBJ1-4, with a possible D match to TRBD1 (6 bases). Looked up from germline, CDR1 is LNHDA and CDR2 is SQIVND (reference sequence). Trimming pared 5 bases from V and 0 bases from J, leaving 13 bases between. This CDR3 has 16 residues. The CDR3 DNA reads TGTGCCAGTAGTGAAGCAGGGGTGGCAACTAATGAAAAACTGTTTTTT. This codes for CASSEAGVATNEKLFF. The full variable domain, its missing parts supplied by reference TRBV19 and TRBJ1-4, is DGGITQSPKYLFRKEGQNVTLSCEQNLNHDAMYWYRQDPGQGLRLIYYSQIVNDFQKGDIAEGYSVSREKKESFPLTVTSAQKNPTAFYLCASSEAGVATNEKLFFGSGTQLSVL.

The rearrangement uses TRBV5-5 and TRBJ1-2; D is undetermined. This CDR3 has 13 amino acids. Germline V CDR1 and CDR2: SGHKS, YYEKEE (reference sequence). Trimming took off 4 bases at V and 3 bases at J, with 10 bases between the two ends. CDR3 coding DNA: TGTGCCAGCAGCGTGGACGGAGACTATGGCTACACCTTC. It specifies CASSVDGDYGYTF.

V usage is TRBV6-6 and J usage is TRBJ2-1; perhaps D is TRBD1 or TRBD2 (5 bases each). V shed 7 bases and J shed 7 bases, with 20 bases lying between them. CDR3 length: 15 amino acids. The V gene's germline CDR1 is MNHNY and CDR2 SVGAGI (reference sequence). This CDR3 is CASMSGDVEGNEQFF. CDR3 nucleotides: TGTGCCAGCATGAGTGGTGACGTAGAGGGGAATGAGCAGTTCTTC.

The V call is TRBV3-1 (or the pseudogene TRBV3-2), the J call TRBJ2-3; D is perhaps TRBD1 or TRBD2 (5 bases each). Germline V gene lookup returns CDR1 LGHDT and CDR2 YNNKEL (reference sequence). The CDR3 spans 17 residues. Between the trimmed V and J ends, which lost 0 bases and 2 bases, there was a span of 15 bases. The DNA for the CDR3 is TGTGCCAGCAGCCAAGAGGCGAGGGGCAGAGCCACAGATACGCAGTATTTT. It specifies CASSQEARGRATDTQYF.

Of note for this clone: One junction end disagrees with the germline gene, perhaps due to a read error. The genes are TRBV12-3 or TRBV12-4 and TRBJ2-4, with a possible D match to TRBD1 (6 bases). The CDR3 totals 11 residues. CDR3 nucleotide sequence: TGTGCCAGCAGTTTAAATAGGGGGTTGCACTTC. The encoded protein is CASSLNRGLHF.

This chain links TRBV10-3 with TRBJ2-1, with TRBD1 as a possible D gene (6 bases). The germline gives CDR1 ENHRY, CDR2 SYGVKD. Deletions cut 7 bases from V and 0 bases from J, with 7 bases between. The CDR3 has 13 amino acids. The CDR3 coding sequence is TGTGCCATCACAGGGGCCTCCTACAATGAGCAGTTCTTC. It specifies CAITGASYNEQFF.

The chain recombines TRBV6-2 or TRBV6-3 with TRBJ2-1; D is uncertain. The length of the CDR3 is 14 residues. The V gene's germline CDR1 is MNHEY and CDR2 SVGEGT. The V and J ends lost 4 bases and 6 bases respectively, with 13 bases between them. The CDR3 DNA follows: TGTGCCAGCAGTTTGGATCTATCGAGCAATGAGCAGTTCTTC. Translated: CASSLDLSSNEQFF.

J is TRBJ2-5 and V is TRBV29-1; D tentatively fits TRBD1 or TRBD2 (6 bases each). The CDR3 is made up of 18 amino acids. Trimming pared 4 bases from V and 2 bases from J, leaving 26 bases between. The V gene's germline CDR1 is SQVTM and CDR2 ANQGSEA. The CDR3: CSVGGAGAFPLLQETQYF. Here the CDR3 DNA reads TGCAGCGTTGGGGGGGCAGGGGCCTTCCCACTCCTTCAAGAGACCCAGTACTTC.

This CDR3 is CAISTGTSETQYF. The CDR3 region has the DNA TGTGCCATCAGTACTGGGACTTCGGAGACCCAGTACTTC. J is TRBJ2-5 and V is TRBV10-3; tentatively, D is TRBD2 (6 bases). Germline loops: CDR1 ENHRY, CDR2 SYGVKD. This CDR3 has 13 residues. The ends were cut back, 5 bases at V and 5 bases at J, with 12 bases in the middle.

The CDR3 DNA is TGTGCCACCCATATCGGGACTAGCTCCTACGAGCAGTACTTC. Amino acid sequence: CATHIGTSSYEQYF. The J gene is TRBJ2-7, the V gene TRBV6-5; TRBD2 matches at 8 bases. With V trimmed by 10 bases and J by 0 bases, 8 bases remained unmatched. Germline CDR1 MNHEY, CDR2 SVGAGI. The CDR3 has 14 amino acids.

CDR3 sequence (DNA): TGTGCCAGCAGTTTCGGCATCCAAGAGACCCAGTACTTC. Residues: CASSFGIQETQYF. This chain links TRBV12-3 or TRBV12-4 with TRBJ2-5; D is ambiguous. The CDR3 length is 13 residues. The V and J ends lost 3 bases and 1 base respectively, with 6 bases between them.

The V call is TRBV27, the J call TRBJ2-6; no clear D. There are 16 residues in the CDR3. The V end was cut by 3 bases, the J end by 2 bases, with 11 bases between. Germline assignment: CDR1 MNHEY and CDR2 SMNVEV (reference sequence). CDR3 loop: CASSFSVAAGANVLTF. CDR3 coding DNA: TGTGCCAGCAGTTTTTCCGTGGCAGCTGGGGCCAACGTCCTGACTTTC.

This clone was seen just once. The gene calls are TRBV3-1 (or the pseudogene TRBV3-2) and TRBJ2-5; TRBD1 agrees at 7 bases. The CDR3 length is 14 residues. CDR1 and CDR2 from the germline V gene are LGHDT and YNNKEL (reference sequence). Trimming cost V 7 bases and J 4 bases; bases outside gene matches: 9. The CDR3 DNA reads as TGTGCCAGCACCGCTCACAGGGGCGGAGAGACCCAGTACTTC. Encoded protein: CASTAHRGGETQYF.

The CDR3 DNA follows: TGCAGTGCTAGTGTGACTAAGGGGGCCACTGAAGCTTTCTTT. Protein: CSASVTKGATEAFF. This chain uses TRBV20-1 with TRBJ1-1; 7 nucleotides match TRBD1. The CDR3 is 14 residues long. Germline lookup yields CDR1 DFQATT and CDR2 SNEGSKA (reference sequence). V shed 3 bases, J shed 4 bases, and the junction held 8 bases outside the gene matches.

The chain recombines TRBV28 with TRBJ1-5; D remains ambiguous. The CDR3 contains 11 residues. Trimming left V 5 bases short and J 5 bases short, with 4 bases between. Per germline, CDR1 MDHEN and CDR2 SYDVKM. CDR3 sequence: CASSRYQPQHF. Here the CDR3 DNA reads TGTGCCAGCAGTAGATATCAGCCCCAGCATTTT.

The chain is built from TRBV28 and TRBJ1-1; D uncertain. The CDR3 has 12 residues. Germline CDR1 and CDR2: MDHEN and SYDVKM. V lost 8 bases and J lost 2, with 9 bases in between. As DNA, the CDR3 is TGTGCCAGCCAGACACTAAACACTGAAGCTTTCTTT. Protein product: CASQTLNTEAFF.

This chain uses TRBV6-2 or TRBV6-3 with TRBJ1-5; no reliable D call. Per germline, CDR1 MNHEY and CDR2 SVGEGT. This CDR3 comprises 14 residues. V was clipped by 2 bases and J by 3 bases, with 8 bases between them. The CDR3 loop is CASSYVSVNQPQHF. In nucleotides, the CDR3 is TGTGCCAGCAGTTACGTGTCAGTCAATCAGCCCCAGCATTTT.

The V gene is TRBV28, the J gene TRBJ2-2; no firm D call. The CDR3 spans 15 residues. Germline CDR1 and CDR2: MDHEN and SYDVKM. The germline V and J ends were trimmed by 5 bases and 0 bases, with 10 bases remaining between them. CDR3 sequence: CASSLRRSNTGELFF. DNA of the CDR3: TGTGCCAGCAGTCTGAGGAGATCGAACACCGGGGAGCTGTTTTTT.

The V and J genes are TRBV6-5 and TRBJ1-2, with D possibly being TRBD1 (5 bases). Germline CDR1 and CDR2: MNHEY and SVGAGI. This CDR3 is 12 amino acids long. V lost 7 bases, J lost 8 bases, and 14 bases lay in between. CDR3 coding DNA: TGTGCCAGCACCCAATCAGGGTGGGGCTACACCTTC. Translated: CASTQSGWGYTF.

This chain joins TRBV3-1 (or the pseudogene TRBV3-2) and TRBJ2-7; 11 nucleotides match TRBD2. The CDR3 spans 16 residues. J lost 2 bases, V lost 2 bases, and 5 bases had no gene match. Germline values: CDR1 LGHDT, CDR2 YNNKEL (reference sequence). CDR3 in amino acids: CASSQPIAGGAYEQYF. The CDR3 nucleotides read TGTGCCAGCAGCCAACCTATAGCGGGGGGGGCCTACGAGCAGTACTTC.

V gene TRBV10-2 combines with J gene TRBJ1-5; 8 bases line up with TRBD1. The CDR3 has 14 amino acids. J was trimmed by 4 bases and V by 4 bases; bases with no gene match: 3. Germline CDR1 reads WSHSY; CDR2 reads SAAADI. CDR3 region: CASSADRANQPQHF. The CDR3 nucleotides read TGCGCCAGCAGTGCGGACAGGGCGAATCAGCCCCAGCATTTT.

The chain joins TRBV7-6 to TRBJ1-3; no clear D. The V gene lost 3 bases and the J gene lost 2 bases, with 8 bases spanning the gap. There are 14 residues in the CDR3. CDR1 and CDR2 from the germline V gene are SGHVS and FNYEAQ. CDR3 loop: CASSLQEAGNTIYF. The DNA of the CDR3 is TGTGCCAGCAGCTTGCAAGAGGCTGGAAACACCATATATTTT.

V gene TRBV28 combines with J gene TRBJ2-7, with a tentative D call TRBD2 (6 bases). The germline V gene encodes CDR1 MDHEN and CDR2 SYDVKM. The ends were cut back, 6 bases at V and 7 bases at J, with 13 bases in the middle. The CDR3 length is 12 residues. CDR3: CASSPAGWEQYF. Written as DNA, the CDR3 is TGTGCCAGCAGCCCTGCGGGGTGGGAGCAGTACTTC.

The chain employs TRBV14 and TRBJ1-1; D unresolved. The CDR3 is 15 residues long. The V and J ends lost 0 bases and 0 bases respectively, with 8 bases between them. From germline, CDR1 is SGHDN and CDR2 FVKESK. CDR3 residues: CASSQEPSMNTEAFF. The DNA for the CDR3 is TGTGCCAGCAGCCAAGAGCCGTCAATGAACACTGAAGCTTTCTTT.

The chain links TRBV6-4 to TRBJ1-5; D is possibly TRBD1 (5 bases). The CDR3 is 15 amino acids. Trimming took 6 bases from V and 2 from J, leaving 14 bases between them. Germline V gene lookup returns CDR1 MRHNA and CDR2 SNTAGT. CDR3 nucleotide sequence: TGTGCCAGCAGCCAGGGACCTAGTGGCAATCAGCCCCAGCATTTT. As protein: CASSQGPSGNQPQHF.

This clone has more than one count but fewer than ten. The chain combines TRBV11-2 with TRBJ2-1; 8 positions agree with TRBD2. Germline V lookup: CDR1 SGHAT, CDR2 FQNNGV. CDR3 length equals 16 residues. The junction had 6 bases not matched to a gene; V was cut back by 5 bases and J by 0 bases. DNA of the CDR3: TGTGCCAGCAGCCCCAGGACTAGCAGCTCCTACAATGAGCAGTTCTTC. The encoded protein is CASSPRTSSSYNEQFF.

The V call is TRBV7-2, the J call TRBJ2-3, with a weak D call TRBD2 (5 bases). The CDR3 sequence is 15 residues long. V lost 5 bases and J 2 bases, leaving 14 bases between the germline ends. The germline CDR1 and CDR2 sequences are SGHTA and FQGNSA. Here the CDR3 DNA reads TGTGCCAGCAGCGGGTCGGGGTACCTCACAGATACGCAGTATTTT. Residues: CASSGSGYLTDTQYF. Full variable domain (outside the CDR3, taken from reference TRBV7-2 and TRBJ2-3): GAGVSQSPSNKVTEKGKDVELRCDPISGHTALYWYRQSLGQGLEFLIYFQGNSAPDKSGLPSDRFSAERTGGSVSTLTIQRTQQEDSAVYLCASSGSGYLTDTQYFGPGTRLTVL.